This T cell receptor (beta chain) was sequenced during a study of shared clonotypes between healthy human individuals. This CDR3 is built from 15 residues. Trimming stripped 1 base from V and 5 bases from J, with 11 bases between. CDR1 and CDR2 from the germline V gene are MDHEN and SYDVKM. Libraries were prepared by immunoSEQ multiplex PCR; TCRdb keeps only in-frame clonotypes and omits some of them. Of about 480,000 clones in the sample, approximately 79% were seen once. The receptor was isolated from a woman aged 40 to 49 in good health. Some clones in this sample may be carry-over from other donors' samples. Source material: PBMCs. This sequence joins TRBV28 and TRBJ1-4; D might be TRBD1 (5 bases). In DNA form, the CDR3 reads TGTGCCAGCAGTTTATCGGGGACGGACAATGAAAAACTGTTTTTT. Protein sequence: CASSLSGTDNEKLFF.